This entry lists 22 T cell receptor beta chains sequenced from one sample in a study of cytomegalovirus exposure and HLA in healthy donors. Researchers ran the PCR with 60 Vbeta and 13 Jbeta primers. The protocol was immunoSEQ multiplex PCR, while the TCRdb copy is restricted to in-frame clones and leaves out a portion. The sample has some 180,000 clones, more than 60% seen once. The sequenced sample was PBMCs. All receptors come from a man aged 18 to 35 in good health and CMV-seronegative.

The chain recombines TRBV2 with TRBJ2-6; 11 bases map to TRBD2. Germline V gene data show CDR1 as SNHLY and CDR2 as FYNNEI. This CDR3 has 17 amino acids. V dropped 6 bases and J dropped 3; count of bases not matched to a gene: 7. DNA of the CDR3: TGTGCCAGCAGCCTACTAGCGGGAGTTGGTGGGGCCAACGTCCTGACTTTC. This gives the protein CASSLLAGVGGANVLTF.

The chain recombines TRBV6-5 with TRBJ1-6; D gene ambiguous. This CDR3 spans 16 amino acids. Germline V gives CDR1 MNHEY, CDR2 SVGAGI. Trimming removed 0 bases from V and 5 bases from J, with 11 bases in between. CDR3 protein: CASSYSRVRNNSPLHF. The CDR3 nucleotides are TGTGCCAGCAGTTACTCGAGGGTCAGGAATAATTCACCCCTCCACTTT.

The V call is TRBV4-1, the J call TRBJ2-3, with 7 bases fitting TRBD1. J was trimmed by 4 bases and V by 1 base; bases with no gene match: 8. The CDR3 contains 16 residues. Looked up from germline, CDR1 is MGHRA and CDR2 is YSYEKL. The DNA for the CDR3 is TGCGCCAGCAGCCAAGGGCAAGACAGGGTGGCAGATACGCAGTATTTT. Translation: CASSQGQDRVADTQYF.

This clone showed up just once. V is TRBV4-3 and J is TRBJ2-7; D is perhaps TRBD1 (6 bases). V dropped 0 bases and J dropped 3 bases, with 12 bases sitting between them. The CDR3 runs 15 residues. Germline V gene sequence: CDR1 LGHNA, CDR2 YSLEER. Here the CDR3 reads CASSQDMKGDYEQYF. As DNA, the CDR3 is TGCGCCAGCAGCCAAGATATGAAGGGGGACTACGAGCAGTACTTC.

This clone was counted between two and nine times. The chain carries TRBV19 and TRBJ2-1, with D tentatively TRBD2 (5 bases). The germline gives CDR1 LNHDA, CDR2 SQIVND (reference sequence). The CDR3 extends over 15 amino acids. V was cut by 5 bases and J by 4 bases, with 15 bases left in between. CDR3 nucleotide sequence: TGTGCCAGTAGTCAACATCGAGGGATATACAATGAGCAGTTCTTC. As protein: CASSQHRGIYNEQFF.

CDR3: CASSAPNQGGLTQYF. CDR3 sequence (DNA): TGCGCCAGCAGTGCTCCTAACCAAGGAGGGTTGACCCAGTACTTC. The gene calls are TRBV10-2 and TRBJ2-5, with D possibly TRBD2 on 6 matching bases. V gave up 4 bases and J gave up 7 bases, with 19 bases separating them. Germline values: CDR1 WSHSY, CDR2 SAAADI. CDR3 length: 15 amino acids.

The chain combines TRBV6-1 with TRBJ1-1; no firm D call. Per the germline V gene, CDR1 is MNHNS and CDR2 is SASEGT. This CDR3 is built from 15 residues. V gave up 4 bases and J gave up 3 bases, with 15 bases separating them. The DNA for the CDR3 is TGTGCCAGCAGTGTAGGCAGGTCGTTGGACACTGAAGCTTTCTTT. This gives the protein CASSVGRSLDTEAFF.

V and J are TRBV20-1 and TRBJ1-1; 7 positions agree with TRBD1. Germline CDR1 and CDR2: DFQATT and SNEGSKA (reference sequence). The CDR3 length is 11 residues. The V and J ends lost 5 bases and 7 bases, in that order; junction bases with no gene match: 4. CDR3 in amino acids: CSAGDRFEAFF. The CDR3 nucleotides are TGCAGTGCTGGGGACAGATTTGAAGCTTTCTTT.

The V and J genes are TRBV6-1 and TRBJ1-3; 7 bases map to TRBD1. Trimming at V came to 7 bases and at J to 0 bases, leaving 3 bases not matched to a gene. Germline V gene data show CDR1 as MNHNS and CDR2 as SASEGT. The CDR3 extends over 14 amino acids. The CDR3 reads CASTGQFSGNTIYF. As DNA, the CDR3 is TGTGCCAGCACGGGACAGTTCTCTGGAAACACCATATATTTT.

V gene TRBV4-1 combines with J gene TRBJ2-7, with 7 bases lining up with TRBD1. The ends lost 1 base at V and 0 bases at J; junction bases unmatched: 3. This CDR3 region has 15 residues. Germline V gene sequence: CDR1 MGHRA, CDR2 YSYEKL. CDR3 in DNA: TGCGCCAGCAGCCAAGTGGGACAGAACTCCTACGAGCAGTACTTC. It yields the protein CASSQVGQNSYEQYF.

CDR3 region: CATSRGDIGPYEQYF. The CDR3 coding sequence is TGTGCCACCAGCAGAGGTGATATTGGGCCCTACGAGCAGTACTTC. This chain joins TRBV15 and TRBJ2-7; D not certain. The CDR3 runs to 15 residues. Germline loops: CDR1 LNHNV, CDR2 YYDKDF (reference sequence). V shed 1 base and J shed 2 bases, with 12 bases lying between them.

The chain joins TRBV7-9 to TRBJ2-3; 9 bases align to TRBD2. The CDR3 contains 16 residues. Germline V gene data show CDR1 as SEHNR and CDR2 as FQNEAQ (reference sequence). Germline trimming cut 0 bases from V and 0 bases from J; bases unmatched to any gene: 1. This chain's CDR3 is CASSLALAGSTDTQYF. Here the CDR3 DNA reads TGTGCCAGCAGCTTAGCCCTAGCGGGGAGCACAGATACGCAGTATTTT.

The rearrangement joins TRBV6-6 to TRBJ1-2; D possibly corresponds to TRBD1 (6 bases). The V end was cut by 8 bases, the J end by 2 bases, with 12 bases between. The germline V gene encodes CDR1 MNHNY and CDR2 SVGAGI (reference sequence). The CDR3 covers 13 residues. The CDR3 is CASLDRQNYGYTF. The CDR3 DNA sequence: TGTGCCAGCCTCGACAGGCAGAACTATGGCTACACCTTC.

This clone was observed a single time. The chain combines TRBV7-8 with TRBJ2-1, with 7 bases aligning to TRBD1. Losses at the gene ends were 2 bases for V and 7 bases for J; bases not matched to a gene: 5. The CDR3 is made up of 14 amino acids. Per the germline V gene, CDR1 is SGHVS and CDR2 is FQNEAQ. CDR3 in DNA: TGTGCCAGCAGCTTACTGCCCAGGGGGAATGAGCAGTTCTTC. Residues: CASSLLPRGNEQFF.

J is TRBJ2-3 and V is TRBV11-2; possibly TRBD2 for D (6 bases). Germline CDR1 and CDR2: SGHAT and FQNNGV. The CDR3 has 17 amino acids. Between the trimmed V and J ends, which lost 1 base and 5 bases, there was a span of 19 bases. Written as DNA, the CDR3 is TGTGCCAGCAGCTTAGGATTCTTGGGGGAGGTGGTAGATACGCAGTATTTT. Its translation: CASSLGFLGEVVDTQYF.

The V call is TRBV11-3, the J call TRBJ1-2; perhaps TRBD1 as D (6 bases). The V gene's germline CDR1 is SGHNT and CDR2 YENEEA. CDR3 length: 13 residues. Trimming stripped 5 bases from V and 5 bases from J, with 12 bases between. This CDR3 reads CASSVGTSYGYTF. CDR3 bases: TGTGCCAGCAGCGTCGGGACAAGTTATGGCTACACCTTC.

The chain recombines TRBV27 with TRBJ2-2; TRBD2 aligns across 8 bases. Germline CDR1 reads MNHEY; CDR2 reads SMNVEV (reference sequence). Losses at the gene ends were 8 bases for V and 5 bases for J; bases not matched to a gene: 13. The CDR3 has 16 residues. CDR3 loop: CASGGSGREVTGELFF. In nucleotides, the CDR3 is TGTGCCAGCGGGGGGTCGGGGCGGGAGGTGACCGGGGAGCTGTTTTTT.

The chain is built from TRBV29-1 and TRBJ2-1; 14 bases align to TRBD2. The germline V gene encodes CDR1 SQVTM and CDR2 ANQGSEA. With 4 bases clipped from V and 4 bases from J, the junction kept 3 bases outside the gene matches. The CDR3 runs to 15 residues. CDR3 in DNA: TGCAGCGTTGCTAGGACTAGCGGGAGGTACAATGAGCAGTTCTTC. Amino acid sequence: CSVARTSGRYNEQFF.

CDR3 bases: TGTGCCACCAGCAGAGCGAGGACTTCGACGTATAGCTCCTACAATGAGCAGTTCTTC. Encoded protein: CATSRARTSTYSSYNEQFF. The gene calls are TRBV15 and TRBJ2-1; possible D gene TRBD2, 5 bases. Trimming removed 1 base from V and 0 bases from J, with 19 bases in between. The CDR3 totals 19 residues. Germline lookup yields CDR1 LNHNV and CDR2 YYDKDF (reference sequence).

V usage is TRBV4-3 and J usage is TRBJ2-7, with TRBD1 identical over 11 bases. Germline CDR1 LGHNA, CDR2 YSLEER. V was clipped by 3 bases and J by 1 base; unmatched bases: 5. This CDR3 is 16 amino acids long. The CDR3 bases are TGCGCCAGCAGCCAGGGGGGACAGGGGGGATCCTACGAGCAGTACTTC. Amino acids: CASSQGGQGGSYEQYF.

The chain's CDR3 is CASSGTGAGGELFF. CDR3 sequence (DNA): TGTGCCAGCAGTGGGACAGGGGCTGGCGGGGAGCTGTTTTTT. The chain couples TRBV6-1 to TRBJ2-2, with 9 bases matching TRBD1. V lost 4 bases and J lost 7; bases outside the gene matches: 4. The CDR3 has 14 residues. Germline assignment: CDR1 MNHNS and CDR2 SASEGT.

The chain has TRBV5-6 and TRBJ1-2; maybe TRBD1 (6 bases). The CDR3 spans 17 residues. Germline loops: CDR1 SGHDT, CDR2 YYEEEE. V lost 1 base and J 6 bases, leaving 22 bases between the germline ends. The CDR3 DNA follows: TGTGCCAGCAGCTTGCGGGGTGTTTGGGTAGACAGGAATGGCTACACCTTC. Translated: CASSLRGVWVDRNGYTF.